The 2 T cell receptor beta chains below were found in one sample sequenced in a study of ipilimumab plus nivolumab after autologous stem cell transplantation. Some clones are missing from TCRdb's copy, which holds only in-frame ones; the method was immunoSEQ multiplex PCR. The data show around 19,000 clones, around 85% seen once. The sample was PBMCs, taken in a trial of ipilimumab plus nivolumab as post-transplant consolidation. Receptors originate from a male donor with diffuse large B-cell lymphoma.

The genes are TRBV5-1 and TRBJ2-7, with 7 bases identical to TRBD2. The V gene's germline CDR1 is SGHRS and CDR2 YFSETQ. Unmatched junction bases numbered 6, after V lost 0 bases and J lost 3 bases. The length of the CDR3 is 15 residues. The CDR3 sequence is CASSLEVSGYYEQYF. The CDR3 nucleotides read TGCGCCAGCAGCTTGGAAGTTAGCGGGTACTACGAGCAGTACTTC.

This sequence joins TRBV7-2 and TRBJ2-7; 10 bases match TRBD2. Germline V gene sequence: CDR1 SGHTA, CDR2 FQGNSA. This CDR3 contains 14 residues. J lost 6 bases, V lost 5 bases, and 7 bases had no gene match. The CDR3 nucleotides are TGTGCCAGCAGCCAGCGAGCGGGGGGGAGCGAGCAGTACTTC. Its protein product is CASSQRAGGSEQYF. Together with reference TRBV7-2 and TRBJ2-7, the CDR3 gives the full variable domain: GAGVSQSPSNKVTEKGKDVELRCDPISGHTALYWYRQSLGQGLEFLIYFQGNSAPDKSGLPSDRFSAERTGGSVSTLTIQRTQQEDSAVYLCASSQRAGGSEQYFGPGTRLTVT.